This passage covers 10 T cell receptor beta chains from one sample sequenced in a study of shared clonotypes between healthy human individuals. Sequencing used immunoSEQ multiplex PCR; TCRdb keeps in-frame clones, though not all of them. The table lists 2 million to 2.5 million clones, roughly 91% of them singletons, with under 2% in the top ten. The naive CD8 subset, CD45RO-negative cells positively selected for CCR7, excluded terminally differentiated effector memory CD45RA+ cells. Sequenced input: naive CD8+ T cells from PBMCs. These receptors all stem from a man younger than 35 in good health. Some clones in this sample may be carry-over from other donors' samples.

V and J are TRBV19 and TRBJ1-1; TRBD1 agrees at 7 bases. The V segment lost 8 bases and the J segment 0 bases; nucleotides outside the gene matches: 6. The germline V gene encodes CDR1 LNHDA and CDR2 SQIVND (reference sequence). The CDR3 sequence is 14 residues long. The CDR3 coding sequence is TGTGCCAGTGCTTTGGGACAGATGAACACTGAAGCTTTCTTT. Translated: CASALGQMNTEAFF.

V and J are TRBV9 and TRBJ1-3; D is undetermined. Germline lookup yields CDR1 SGDLS and CDR2 YYNGEE. V lost 0 bases and J lost 4, with 14 bases in between. The CDR3 loop spans 16 amino acids. The CDR3 sequence: CASSVVSEGAGNTIYF. CDR3 bases: TGTGCCAGCAGCGTAGTTTCGGAGGGCGCCGGAAACACCATATATTTT.

The chain employs TRBV5-1 and TRBJ2-7; perhaps TRBD1 as D (6 bases). Trimming cost V 2 bases and J 6 bases, with 9 bases left between them. Germline loops: CDR1 SGHRS, CDR2 YFSETQ. The CDR3 has 12 residues. The CDR3 region has the DNA TGCGCCAGCAGCTTTACAGGGAGCGAGCAGTACTTC. Translated, it gives CASSFTGSEQYF.

The chain joins TRBV4-3 to TRBJ2-3, with 7 bases lining up with TRBD2. The CDR3 is made up of 20 amino acids. V was pared by 0 bases and J by 4 bases, with 19 bases of the junction left unmatched. From germline, CDR1 is LGHNA and CDR2 YSLEER. CDR3 sequence: CASSQERSGEGRIPADTQYF. The DNA of the CDR3 is TGCGCCAGCAGCCAAGAACGGAGCGGGGAGGGCCGAATTCCGGCAGATACGCAGTATTTT.

This clone was seen only once. The chain couples TRBV11-1 to TRBJ2-5, with D perhaps matching TRBD1 or TRBD2 (5 bases each). Germline V gene lookup returns CDR1 SGHAT and CDR2 FQDESV (reference sequence). This CDR3 is built from 13 residues. The V and J ends lost 5 bases and 9 bases respectively, with 16 bases between them. This CDR3 reads CASSPRELPAQYF. The CDR3 bases are TGTGCCAGCAGCCCCAGGGAGCTGCCGGCCCAGTACTTC.

The rearrangement uses TRBV29-1 and TRBJ1-2; D gene uncertain. Germline V gene sequence: CDR1 SQVTM, CDR2 ANQGSEA. This CDR3 region has 13 residues. Trimming left V 5 bases short and J 7 bases short, with 17 bases between. The CDR3 DNA reads TGCAGCGTTCTAATATCCCCGAGCCGTGGCTACACCTTC. The encoded protein is CSVLISPSRGYTF.

V and J are TRBV18 and TRBJ2-1; D gene unclear. CDR1 KGHSH and CDR2 LQKENI come from the germline V gene. V shed 3 bases and J shed 6 bases, with 9 bases lying between them. The CDR3 runs to 13 residues. CDR3 region: CASSPGDPNEQFF. As DNA, the CDR3 is TGTGCCAGCTCACCCGGAGACCCCAATGAGCAGTTCTTC.

The V call is TRBV28, the J call TRBJ2-3; 10 nucleotides align to TRBD1. Germline assignment: CDR1 MDHEN and CDR2 SYDVKM. The CDR3 length is 14 residues. Trimming removed 5 bases from V and 5 bases from J; junction bases left unmatched: 4. The CDR3 region is CASSRDRGRDTQYF. CDR3 nucleotide sequence: TGTGCCAGCAGTCGGGACAGGGGACGAGATACGCAGTATTTT.

CDR3 sequence reads: CASSLGVLYEQYF. DNA of the CDR3: TGTGCCAGCAGCTTAGGAGTATTATACGAGCAGTACTTC. The chain links TRBV7-9 to TRBJ2-7; no clear D gene. Looked up from germline, CDR1 is SEHNR and CDR2 is FQNEAQ (reference sequence). Trimming took 1 base from V and 4 from J, leaving 8 bases between them. The CDR3 length is 13 residues.

V and J are TRBV30 and TRBJ2-5; tentative D call: TRBD2 (5 bases). Looked up from germline, CDR1 is GTSNPN and CDR2 is SVGIG (reference sequence). V gave up 4 bases and J gave up 7 bases, with 10 bases separating them. This CDR3 spans 11 amino acids. CDR3 coding DNA: TGTGCCTGGATTTCACGGGGGACCCAGTACTTC. Amino acids: CAWISRGTQYF. Using reference TRBV30 and TRBJ2-5 for the parts outside the CDR3, the full variable domain is SQTIHQWPATLVQPVGSPLSLECTVEGTSNPNLYWYRQAAGRGLQLLFYSVGIGQISSEVPQNLSASRPQDRQFILSSKKLLLSDSGFYLCAWISRGTQYFGPGTRLLVL.